This paragraph covers one T cell receptor beta chain sequence. The source of the sample is a study of blood T cell repertoires in COVID-19. TCRdb's table, derived via immunoSEQ multiplex PCR, lists solely in-frame clones and lacks some. Of approximately 28,000 clones in the sample, approximately 84% were seen once. The receptor was isolated from a woman in her sixties or seventies with acute or convalescent COVID-19. Sequenced material: peripheral blood.

CDR3 amino acids: CASSREGMNTEAFF. The CDR3 bases are TGCGCCAGCAGCCGGGAAGGGATGAACACTGAAGCTTTCTTT. This chain links TRBV5-1 with TRBJ1-1, with D hard to call. The CDR3 loop spans 14 amino acids. CDR1 is SGHRS, CDR2 YFSETQ, per germline. Trimming left V 4 bases short and J 0 bases short, with 10 bases between.